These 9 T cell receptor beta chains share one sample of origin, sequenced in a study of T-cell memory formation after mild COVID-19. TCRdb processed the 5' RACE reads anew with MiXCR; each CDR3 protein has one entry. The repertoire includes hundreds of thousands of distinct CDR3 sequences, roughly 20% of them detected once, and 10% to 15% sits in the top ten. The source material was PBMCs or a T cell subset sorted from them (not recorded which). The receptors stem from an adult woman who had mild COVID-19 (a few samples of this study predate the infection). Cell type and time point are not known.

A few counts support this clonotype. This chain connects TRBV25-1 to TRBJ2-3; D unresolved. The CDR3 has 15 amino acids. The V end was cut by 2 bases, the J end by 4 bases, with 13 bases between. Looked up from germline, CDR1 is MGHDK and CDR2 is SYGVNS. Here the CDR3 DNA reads TGTGCCAGCAGTGAACACAACGCCTGGGCAGATACGCAGTATTTT. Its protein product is CASSEHNAWADTQYF.

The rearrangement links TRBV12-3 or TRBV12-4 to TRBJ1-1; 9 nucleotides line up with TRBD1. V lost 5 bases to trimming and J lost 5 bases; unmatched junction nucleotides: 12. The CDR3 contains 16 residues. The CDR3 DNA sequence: TGTGCCAGCAGTCTAAGGCCGGACAGGGGTTTTACTGAAGCTTTCTTT. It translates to CASSLRPDRGFTEAFF.

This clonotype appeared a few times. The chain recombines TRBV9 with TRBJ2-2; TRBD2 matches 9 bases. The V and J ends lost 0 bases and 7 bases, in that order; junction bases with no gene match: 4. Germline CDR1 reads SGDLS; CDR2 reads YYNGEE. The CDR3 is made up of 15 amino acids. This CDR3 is CASSVGTSDGGELFF. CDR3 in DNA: TGTGCCAGCAGCGTAGGGACTAGCGATGGCGGGGAGCTGTTTTTT.

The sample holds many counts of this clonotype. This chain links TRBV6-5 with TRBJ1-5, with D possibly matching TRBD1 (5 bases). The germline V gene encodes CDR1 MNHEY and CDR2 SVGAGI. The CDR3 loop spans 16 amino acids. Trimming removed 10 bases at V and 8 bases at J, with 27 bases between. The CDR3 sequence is CANSIAPLEVQEPQHF. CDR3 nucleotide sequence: TGTGCCAATAGCATCGCTCCGCTCGAAGTACAGGAGCCCCAGCATTTT.

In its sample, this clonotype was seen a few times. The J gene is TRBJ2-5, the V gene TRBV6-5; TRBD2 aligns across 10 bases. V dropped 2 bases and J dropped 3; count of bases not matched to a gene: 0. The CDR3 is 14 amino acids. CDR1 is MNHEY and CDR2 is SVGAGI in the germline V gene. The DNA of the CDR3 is TGTGCCAGCAGTTACGGGACTAGCGAAGAGACCCAGTACTTC. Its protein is CASSYGTSEETQYF.

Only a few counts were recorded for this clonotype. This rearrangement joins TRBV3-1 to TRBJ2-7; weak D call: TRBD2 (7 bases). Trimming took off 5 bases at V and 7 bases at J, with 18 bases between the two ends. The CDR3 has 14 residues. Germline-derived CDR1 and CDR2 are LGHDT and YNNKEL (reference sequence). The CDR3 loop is CASSAWDGGQEQYF. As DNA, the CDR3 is TGTGCCAGCAGCGCTTGGGACGGGGGGCAAGAGCAGTACTTC.

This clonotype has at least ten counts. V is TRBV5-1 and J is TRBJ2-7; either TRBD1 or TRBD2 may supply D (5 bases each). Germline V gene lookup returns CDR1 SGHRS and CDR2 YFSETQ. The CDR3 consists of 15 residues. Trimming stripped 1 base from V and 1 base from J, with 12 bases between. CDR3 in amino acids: CASSLPQGGSYEQYF. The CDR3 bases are TGCGCCAGCAGCTTGCCGCAGGGCGGGTCCTACGAGCAGTACTTC.

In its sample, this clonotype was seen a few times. CDR3 nucleotides: TGTGCCAGCAGCTTAGGCCCCGGGGGCGGAAATGAAAAACTGTTTTTT. Its translation is CASSLGPGGGNEKLFF. The rearrangement uses TRBV7-2 and TRBJ1-4; TRBD1 is a possible D gene (6 bases). The V end was cut by 1 base, the J end by 5 bases, with 14 bases between. This CDR3 contains 16 residues. Per germline, CDR1 SGHTA and CDR2 FQGNSA.

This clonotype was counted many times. The CDR3 loop is CASSWTGDYGYTF. The CDR3 nucleotides are TGCGCCAGCAGCTGGACAGGGGACTATGGCTACACCTTC. The gene calls are TRBV5-1 and TRBJ1-2; 9 bases match TRBD1. V was clipped by 3 bases and J by 3 bases; unmatched bases: 0. This CDR3 comprises 13 residues. Germline V CDR1 and CDR2: SGHRS, YFSETQ.